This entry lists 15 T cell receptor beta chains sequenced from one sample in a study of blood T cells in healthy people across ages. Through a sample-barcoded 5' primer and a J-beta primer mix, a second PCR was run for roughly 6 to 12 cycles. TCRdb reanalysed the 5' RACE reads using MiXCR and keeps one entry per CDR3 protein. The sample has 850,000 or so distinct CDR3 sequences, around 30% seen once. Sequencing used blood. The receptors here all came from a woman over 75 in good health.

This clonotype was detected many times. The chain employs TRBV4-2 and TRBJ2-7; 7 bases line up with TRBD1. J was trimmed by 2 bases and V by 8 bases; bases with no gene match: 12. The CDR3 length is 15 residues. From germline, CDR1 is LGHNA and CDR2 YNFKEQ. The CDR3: CASALMRTGAYEQYF. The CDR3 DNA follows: TGTGCCAGCGCGTTGATGAGGACAGGAGCCTACGAGCAGTACTTC.

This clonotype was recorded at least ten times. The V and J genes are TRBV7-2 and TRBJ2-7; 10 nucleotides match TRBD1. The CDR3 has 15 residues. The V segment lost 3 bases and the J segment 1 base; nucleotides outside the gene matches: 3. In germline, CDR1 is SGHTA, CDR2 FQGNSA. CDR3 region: CASSFDRGLSYEQYF. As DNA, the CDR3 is TGTGCCAGCAGCTTTGACAGGGGGCTGTCCTACGAGCAGTACTTC.

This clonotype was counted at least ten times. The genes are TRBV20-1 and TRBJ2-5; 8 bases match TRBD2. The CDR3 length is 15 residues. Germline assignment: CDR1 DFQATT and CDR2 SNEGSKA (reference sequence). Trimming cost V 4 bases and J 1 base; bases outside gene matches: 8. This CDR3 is CSATPGGGPQETQYF. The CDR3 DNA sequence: TGCAGTGCTACTCCCGGCGGGGGGCCCCAAGAGACCCAGTACTTC.

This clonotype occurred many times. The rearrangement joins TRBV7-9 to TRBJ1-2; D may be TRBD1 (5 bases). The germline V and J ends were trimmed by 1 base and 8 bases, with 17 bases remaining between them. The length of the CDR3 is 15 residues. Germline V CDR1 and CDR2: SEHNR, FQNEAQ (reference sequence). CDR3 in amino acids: CASSLGGLGEDGYTF. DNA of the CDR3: TGTGCCAGCAGCTTAGGCGGGTTGGGGGAAGACGGCTACACCTTC.

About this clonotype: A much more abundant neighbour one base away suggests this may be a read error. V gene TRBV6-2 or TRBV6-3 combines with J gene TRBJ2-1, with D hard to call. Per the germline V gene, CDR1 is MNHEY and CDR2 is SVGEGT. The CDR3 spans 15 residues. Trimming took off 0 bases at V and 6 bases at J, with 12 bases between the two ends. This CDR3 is CASSYSSVEGNEQFF. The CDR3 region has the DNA TGTGCCAGCAGTTACTCCAGCGTGGAAGGCAATGAGCAGTTCTTC.

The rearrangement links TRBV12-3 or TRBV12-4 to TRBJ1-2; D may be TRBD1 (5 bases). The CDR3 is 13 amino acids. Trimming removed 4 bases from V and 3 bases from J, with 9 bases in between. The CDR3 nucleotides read TGTGCCAGCAGTTCAGGACACTACTATGGCTACACCTTC. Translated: CASSSGHYYGYTF.

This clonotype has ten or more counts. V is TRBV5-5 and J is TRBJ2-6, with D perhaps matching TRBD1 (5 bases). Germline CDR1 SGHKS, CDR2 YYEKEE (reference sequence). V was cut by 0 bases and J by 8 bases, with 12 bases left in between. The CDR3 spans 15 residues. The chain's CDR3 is CASSLEPRGTNVLTF. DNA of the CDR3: TGTGCCAGCAGCTTGGAACCAAGGGGAACCAACGTCCTGACTTTC.

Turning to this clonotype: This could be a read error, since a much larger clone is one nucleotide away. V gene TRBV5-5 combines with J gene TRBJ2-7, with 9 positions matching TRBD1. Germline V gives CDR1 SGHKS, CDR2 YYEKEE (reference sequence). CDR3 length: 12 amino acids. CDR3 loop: CVSSLHRGHQYF. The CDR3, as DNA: TGTGTCAGCAGCTTACACAGGGGGCATCAGTACTTC.

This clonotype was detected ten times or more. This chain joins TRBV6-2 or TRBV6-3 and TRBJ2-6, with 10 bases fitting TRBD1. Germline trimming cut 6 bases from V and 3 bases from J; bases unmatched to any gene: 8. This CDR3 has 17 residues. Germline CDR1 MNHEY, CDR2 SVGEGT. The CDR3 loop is CASRISGQGFGANVLTF. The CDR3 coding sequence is TGTGCCAGCAGAATCTCGGGACAGGGGTTTGGGGCCAACGTCCTGACTTTC.

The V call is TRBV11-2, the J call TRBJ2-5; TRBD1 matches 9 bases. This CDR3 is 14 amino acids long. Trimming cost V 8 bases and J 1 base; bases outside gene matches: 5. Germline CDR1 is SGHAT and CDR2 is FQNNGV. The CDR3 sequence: CASALGQGQETQYF. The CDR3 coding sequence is TGTGCCAGCGCGTTGGGACAGGGCCAAGAGACCCAGTACTTC.

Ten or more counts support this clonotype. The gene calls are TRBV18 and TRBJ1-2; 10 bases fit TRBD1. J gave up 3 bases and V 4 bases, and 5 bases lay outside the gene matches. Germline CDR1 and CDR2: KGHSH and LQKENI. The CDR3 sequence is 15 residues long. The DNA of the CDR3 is TGTGCCAGCTCACGAGACAGGGGGCGAGACTATGGCTACACCTTC. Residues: CASSRDRGRDYGYTF.

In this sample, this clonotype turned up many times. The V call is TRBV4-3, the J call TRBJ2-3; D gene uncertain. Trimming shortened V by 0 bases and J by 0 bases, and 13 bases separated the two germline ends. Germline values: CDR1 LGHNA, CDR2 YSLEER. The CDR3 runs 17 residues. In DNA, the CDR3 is TGCGCCAGCAGCCAAGATCAGAGTAGCTACAGCACAGATACGCAGTATTTT. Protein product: CASSQDQSSYSTDTQYF.

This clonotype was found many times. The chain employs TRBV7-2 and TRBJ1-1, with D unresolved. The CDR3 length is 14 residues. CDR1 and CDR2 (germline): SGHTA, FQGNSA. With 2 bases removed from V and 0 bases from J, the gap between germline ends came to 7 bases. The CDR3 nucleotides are TGTGCCAGCAGCTTATATTACATGAACACTGAAGCTTTCTTT. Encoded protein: CASSLYYMNTEAFF. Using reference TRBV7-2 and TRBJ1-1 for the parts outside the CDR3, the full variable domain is GAGVSQSPSNKVTEKGKDVELRCDPISGHTALYWYRQSLGQGLEFLIYFQGNSAPDKSGLPSDRFSAERTGGSVSTLTIQRTQQEDSAVYLCASSLYYMNTEAFFGQGTRLTVV.

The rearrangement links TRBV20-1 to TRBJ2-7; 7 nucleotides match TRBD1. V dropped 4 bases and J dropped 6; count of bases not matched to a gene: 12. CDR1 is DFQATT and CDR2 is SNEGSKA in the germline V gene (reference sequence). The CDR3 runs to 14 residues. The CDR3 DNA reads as TGCAGTGCTACCAAGAGGGACAGTCGGGGCGAGCAGTACTTC. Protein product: CSATKRDSRGEQYF.

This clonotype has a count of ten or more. DNA for the CDR3: TGTGCCAGCAGTGAGGGACAGAACTATGGCTACACCTTC. The encoded protein is CASSEGQNYGYTF. This chain connects TRBV6-1 to TRBJ1-2, with TRBD1 matching over 7 bases. CDR1 is MNHNS, CDR2 SASEGT, per germline. The CDR3 extends over 13 amino acids. Trimming at V came to 3 bases and at J to 2 bases, leaving 0 bases not matched to a gene.